The entry that follows covers one T cell receptor (beta chain) sequence. Its antigen remains unidentified. This sample was included in a study of T cell repertoires in cytomegalovirus infection. About the research overall: Well-studied HLA-B-restricted epitopes and recently identified HLA-C-restricted epitopes of CMV were both used in the study. A matching HLA type, together with CMV infection, was signaled by public TCR beta signatures.

In TCRdb, the reads were re-called with MiXCR into one record per CDR3 protein. The sample lists about 770,000 distinct CDR3 sequences, under 35% occurring once. General observations from the study: Dominating the ex vivo response were HLA-C-restricted CMV-specific TCR beta clonotypes. Pooled public TCR beta family frequency picked out CMV carriers with the relevant HLA.

The CDR3 contains 14 residues. The germline CDR1 and CDR2 sequences are MNHEY and SVGEGT. The V end was cut by 5 bases, the J end by 10 bases, with 20 bases between. The receptor's source is a human donor in good health (CMV status not recorded). Some clones in this sample may be carry-over from other donors' samples. The sample was cultured CD8+ T cells from PBMCs, taken from culture after CMV antigen stimulation. This chain links TRBV6-2 or TRBV6-3 with TRBJ1-1; D might be TRBD1 (5 bases). CDR3 amino acids: CASSPPMGLLRAFF. CDR3 nucleotides: TGTGCCAGCAGTCCCCCTATGGGGCTGCTGAGAGCTTTCTTT.